This T cell receptor beta chain was captured in a study of cytomegalovirus exposure and HLA in healthy donors. Germline CDR1 reads SEHNR; CDR2 reads FQNEAQ (reference sequence). The CDR3 is 15 residues long. Trimming cost V 1 base and J 4 bases, with 13 bases left between them. Study-level points and caveats: For TCR beta chains, V- and J-gene trimming was later linked to a missense DCLRE1C variant. Another analysis was done later, and it associated around 15,000 TCR beta sequences with HLA alleles at 0.05 false discovery rate.

Concerning this clone: The antigen remains undetermined.

The PCR ran on 60 Vbeta and 13 Jbeta primers. The method was immunoSEQ multiplex PCR; TCRdb's version includes in-frame clones alone and lacks a portion of them. The sample includes more than 150,000 clones, roughly 80% seen only once; the top ten take 3.5% to 4%. The TCR originated in a man in his forties or fifties in good health and CMV-seronegative. The chain uses TRBV7-9 and TRBJ1-2, with TRBD1 as a possible D gene (6 bases). The specimen was PBMCs. CDR3 region: CASSLEQGYGYGYTF. The CDR3 DNA follows: TGTGCCAGCAGCTTAGAGCAGGGGTATGGCTATGGCTACACCTTC.